The entry below gives a single T cell receptor (beta chain) sequence along with its context. Antigen: not known. The donors were members of the validation cohort, which comprised 120 subjects and was separate from the first cohort of some 680 subjects. Repertoires were generated with immunoSEQ multiplex PCR, while TCRdb's copy carries only in-frame clones and drops some. The table shows around 130,000 clones, with roughly 91% occurring only once. These data belong to a study of cytomegalovirus exposure and HLA in healthy donors. Findings and caveats of the study: The study designated around 150 TCR beta chains cytomegalovirus-associated. The tendency of first-cohort TCR clusters to co-occur in the 110 or so validation repertoires emerged from a later analysis. Reports showed the classifier diagnosing cytomegalovirus status with high specificity and sensitivity.

Germline V gene sequence: CDR1 MGHRA, CDR2 YSYEKL. V shed 3 bases and J shed 5 bases, with 11 bases lying between them. This CDR3 spans 15 amino acids. V is TRBV4-1 and J is TRBJ1-6; D perhaps matches TRBD1 (6 bases). This TCR derives from a man aged 25 to 45 in good health and CMV-seronegative. The material sequenced was PBMCs. CDR3 DNA: TGCGCCAGCAGCCAGGACAGTCCACATAATTCACCCCTCCACTTT. Its protein is CASSQDSPHNSPLHF.